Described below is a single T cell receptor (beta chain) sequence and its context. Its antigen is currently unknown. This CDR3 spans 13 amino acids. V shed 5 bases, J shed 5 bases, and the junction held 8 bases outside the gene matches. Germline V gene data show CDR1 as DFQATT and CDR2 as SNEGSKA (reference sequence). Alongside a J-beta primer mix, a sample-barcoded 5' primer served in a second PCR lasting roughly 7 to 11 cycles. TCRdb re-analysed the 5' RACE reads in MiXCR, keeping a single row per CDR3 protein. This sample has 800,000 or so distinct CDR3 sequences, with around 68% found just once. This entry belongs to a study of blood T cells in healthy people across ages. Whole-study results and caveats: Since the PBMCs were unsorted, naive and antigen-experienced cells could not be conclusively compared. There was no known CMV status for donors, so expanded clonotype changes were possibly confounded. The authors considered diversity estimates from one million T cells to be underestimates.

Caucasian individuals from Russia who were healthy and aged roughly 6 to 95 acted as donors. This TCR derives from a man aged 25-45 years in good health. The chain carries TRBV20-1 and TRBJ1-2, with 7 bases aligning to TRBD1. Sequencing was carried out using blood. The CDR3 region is CSAPGQNEYGYTF. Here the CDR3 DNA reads TGCAGTGCTCCGGGACAGAATGAGTATGGCTACACCTTC.